Sequencing of this TCR beta chain was carried out in a study of identical twins. General observations from the study: Possibly, invariant MAIT and iNKT cells partly confounded zero-insertion analyses. Cord blood beta clonotypes present at high abundance carried fewer insertions; no such pattern appeared in memory repertoires.

The germline V gene encodes CDR1 KGHDR and CDR2 SFDVKD. There are 15 residues in the CDR3. The V end lost 2 bases, the J end lost 5 bases, and 11 bases lay between the germline ends. As to this clonotype: The antigen is undetermined.

MiXCR, applied by TCRdb to the 5' RACE reads, yields one record per CDR3 protein. The sample lists about 200,000 distinct CDR3 sequences; around 9.6% were seen once. This receptor was obtained from a woman aged 18-29 years in good health. This chain uses TRBV24-1 with TRBJ2-2; D is ambiguous. The sequencing input was memory (CD45RO+) T cells sorted from blood. This CDR3 is CATSDSPLGTGELFF. CDR3 nucleotides: TGTGCCACCAGTGATTCCCCCCTCGGGACCGGGGAGCTGTTTTTT.